The rows below give T cell receptor beta chains drawn from one sample of a study of long-term antiretroviral therapy in people with HIV. The repertoire was sequenced with immunoSEQ multiplex PCR; TCRdb's copy has only in-frame clones and lacks some. The table shows roughly 29,000 clones, with 80% occurring only once. The source was unsorted PBMCs, collected 0.3 years after starting antiretroviral therapy. These TCRs come from a man in his forties with HIV. Both conserved end residues are part of each CDR3. D genes are given only for firm matches. Some rows mark clone size as missing; the rest say once, few, many or name a class of expanded clone.

>TRBJ2-7|.|TRBV19|TRBD1
CASSIWTGGGRTYEQYF
TGTGCCAGTAGTATATGGACAGGGGGCGGAAGAACCTACGAGCAGTACTTC
>TRBJ1-2|.|TRBV5-4|.
CASSRDLTAGGYTF
TGTGCCAGCAGCCGGGACTTAACGGCGGGGGGCTACACCTTC
>TRBJ1-1|once|TRBV6-6|.
CASSYSGGRTEAFF
TGTGCCAGCAGTTACTCAGGGGGTCGCACTGAAGCTTTCTTT
>TRBJ2-3|.|TRBV11-3|TRBD2
CASSSSGSLSTDTQYF
TGTGCCAGCAGCTCAAGCGGGAGCCTAAGCACAGATACGCAGTATTTT
>TRBJ1-1|.|TRBV28|TRBD1
CASRRGQGAAEAFF
TGTGCCAGCAGAAGAGGACAGGGGGCTGCCGAAGCTTTCTTT
>TRBJ1-2|.|TRBV30|.
CAWSITGFDNYGYTF
TGTGCCTGGAGTATTACAGGGTTCGATAACTATGGCTACACCTTC
>TRBJ2-5|few|TRBV25-1|.
CASSDQGRETQYF
TGTGCCAGCAGTGACCAGGGGAGGGAGACCCAGTACTTC
>TRBJ2-7|.|TRBV9|TRBD1
CASSPGTDHEQYF
TGTGCCAGCAGCCCTGGGACAGACCACGAGCAGTACTTC
>TRBJ1-2|.|TRBV6-6|.
CASSYKEDSHYGYTF
TGTGCCAGCAGTTACAAGGAAGATTCTCACTATGGCTACACCTTC
>TRBJ2-3|.|TRBV7-9|.
CASSLERADTQYF
TGTGCCAGCAGCTTGGAGCGAGCGGATACGCAGTATTTT
>TRBJ1-4|.|TRBV2|TRBD1
CASSEDRGDNEKLFF
TGTGCCAGCAGTGAGGACAGGGGTGATAATGAAAAACTGTTTTTT
>TRBJ2-6|once|TRBV29-1|.
CSVEGGSGANVLTF
TGCAGCGTTGAAGGTGGCTCTGGGGCCAACGTCCTGACTTTC
>TRBJ1-3|.|TRBV23-1|TRBD1
CASSHGRGLDTIYF
TGCGCCAGCAGTCACGGCAGGGGGCTGGACACCATATATTTT
>TRBJ2-6|.|TRBV27|.
CASSYPLAAGANVLTF
TGTGCCAGCAGTTACCCTCTAGCTGCTGGGGCCAACGTCCTGACTTTC
>TRBJ2-7|.|TRBV30|.
CAWSVGSLPSYEQYF
TGTGCCTGGAGTGTAGGGAGCCTGCCCTCCTACGAGCAGTACTTC
>TRBJ1-2|few|TRBV6-5|TRBD1
CASRGQGSYGYTF
TGTGCCAGCAGGGGACAGGGGAGCTATGGCTACACCTTC
>TRBJ1-2|.|TRBV6-1|.
CASSRAGNYGYTF
TGTGCCAGCAGCCGAGCAGGGAACTATGGCTACACCTTC
>TRBJ1-4|.|TRBV6-6|TRBD1
CASSDDRVLNEKLFF
TGTGCCAGCAGTGACGACAGGGTCCTTAATGAAAAACTGTTTTTT
>TRBJ2-1|.|TRBV30|TRBD1
CAWSVGQGNEQFF
TGTGCCTGGAGTGTTGGACAGGGAAATGAGCAGTTCTTC
>TRBJ1-2|.|TRBV18|.
CASSPDRRRNYGYTF
TGTGCCAGCTCACCCGACAGGCGTCGAAACTATGGCTACACCTTC
>TRBJ2-5|.|TRBV29-1|.
CSVRGRLWETQYF
TGCAGCGTTCGTGGGAGGTTGTGGGAGACCCAGTACTTC
>TRBJ1-6|few|TRBV5-8|.
CASSLRSVNSPLHF
TGTGCCAGCAGCTTGAGGTCTGTTAATTCACCCCTCCACTTT
>TRBJ2-1|few|TRBV9|.
CASSPFFRGAYNEQFF
TGTGCCAGCAGCCCCTTTTTCAGGGGTGCCTACAATGAGCAGTTCTTC
>TRBJ1-1|.|TRBV19|.
CASSIGTLPANTEAFF
TGTGCCAGTAGTATCGGGACACTCCCGGCGAACACTGAAGCTTTCTTT
>TRBJ1-5|.|TRBV15|.
CATSRAARPQHF
TGTGCCACCAGCAGGGCCGCCCGTCCCCAGCATTTT
>TRBJ1-6|few|TRBV4-3|.
CASSQDGGGNSPLHF
TGCGCCAGCAGCCAAGATGGGGGGGGGAATTCACCCCTCCACTTT
>TRBJ2-1|.|TRBV11-1|.
CASSLEGPTLPSNEQFF
TGTGCCAGCAGCTTAGAGGGTCCTACCCTACCCTCCAATGAGCAGTTCTTC
>TRBJ2-1|.|TRBV9|TRBD2
CASSPQTSGNEQFF
TGTGCCAGCAGCCCCCAGACTAGCGGAAATGAGCAGTTCTTC
>TRBJ1-6|.|TRBV6-5|TRBD1
CASKARGLSPLHF
TGTGCCAGCAAGGCCAGGGGGCTTTCACCCCTCCACTTT
>TRBJ2-1|.|TRBV15|TRBD2
CATIAGGEQFF
TGTGCCACCATTGCGGGAGGTGAGCAGTTCTTC
>TRBJ2-5|.|TRBV20-1|.
CSAGGETQYF
TGCAGTGCAGGAGGCGAGACCCAGTACTTC
>TRBJ1-5|.|TRBV18|.
CASSPGTGRGQPQHF
TGTGCCAGCTCACCAGGTACAGGTCGAGGTCAGCCCCAGCATTTT
>TRBJ2-2|.|TRBV27|.
CASSLGIAGELFF
TGTGCCAGCAGTTTAGGGATCGCCGGGGAGCTGTTTTTT
>TRBJ2-7|.|TRBV5-6|.
CASSFTYEQYF
TGTGCCAGCAGCTTCACCTACGAGCAGTACTTC
>TRBJ1-3|.|TRBV11-2|.
CASSLVLSDLYVHF
TGTGCCAGCAGCTTAGTCCTTAGCGATCTCTACGTGCATTTT
>TRBJ1-5|medium-sized|TRBV4-1|TRBD1
CASSQDGTASNQPQHF
TGCGCCAGCAGCCAAGATGGGACAGCTAGCAATCAGCCCCAGCATTTT
>TRBJ1-5|few|TRBV18|.
CASSPNGEQPQHF
TGTGCCAGCTCACCAAATGGGGAGCAGCCCCAGCATTTT
>TRBJ1-1|few|TRBV5-5|TRBD1
CASSFRGQGNTEAFF
TGTGCCAGCAGCTTTCGAGGACAGGGGAACACTGAAGCTTTCTTT
>TRBJ2-3|once|TRBV15|TRBD1
CATSGDRARADTQYF
TGTGCCACCAGCGGGGACAGGGCCCGCGCAGATACGCAGTATTTT
>TRBJ1-2|.|TRBV5-4|.
CASFLQGTYGYTF
TGTGCCAGCTTTCTACAGGGAACCTATGGCTACACCTTC
>TRBJ2-2|.|TRBV7-2|TRBD2
CASRGLAGGLNTGELFF
TGTGCCAGCAGGGGACTAGCGGGGGGGCTGAACACCGGGGAGCTGTTTTTT
>TRBJ2-7|few|TRBV4-1|TRBD2
CASSLRLAASYEQYF
TGCGCCAGCAGCCTGCGACTAGCGGCCTCCTACGAGCAGTACTTC